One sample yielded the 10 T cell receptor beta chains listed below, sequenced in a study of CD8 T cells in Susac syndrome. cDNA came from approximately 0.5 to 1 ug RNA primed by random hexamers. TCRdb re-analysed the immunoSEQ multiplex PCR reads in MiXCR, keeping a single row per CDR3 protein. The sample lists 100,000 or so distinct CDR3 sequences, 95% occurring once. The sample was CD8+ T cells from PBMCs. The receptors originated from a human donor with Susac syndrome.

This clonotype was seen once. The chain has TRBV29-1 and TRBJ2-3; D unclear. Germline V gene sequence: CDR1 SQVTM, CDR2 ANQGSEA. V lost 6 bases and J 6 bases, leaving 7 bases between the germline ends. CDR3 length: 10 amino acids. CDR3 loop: CSVRPDTQYF. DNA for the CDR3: TGCAGCGTGAGACCTGATACGCAGTATTTT.

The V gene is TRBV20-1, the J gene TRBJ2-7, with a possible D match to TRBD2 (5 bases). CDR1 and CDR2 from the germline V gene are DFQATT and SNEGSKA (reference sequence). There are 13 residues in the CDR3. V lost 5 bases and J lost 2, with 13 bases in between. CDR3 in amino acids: CSASGGQAYEQYF. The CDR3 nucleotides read TGCAGTGCTTCTGGAGGCCAGGCCTACGAGCAGTACTTC.

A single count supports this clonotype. The CDR3, as DNA: TGTGCCAGCAGCTTACGGACAGAAAGGACCCAGTACTTC. Protein: CASSLRTERTQYF. V usage is TRBV11-2 and J usage is TRBJ2-5, with a tentative D call TRBD1 (6 bases). CDR3 size: 13 residues. Germline CDR1 SGHAT, CDR2 FQNNGV. The V and J ends lost 2 bases and 7 bases respectively, with 11 bases between them.

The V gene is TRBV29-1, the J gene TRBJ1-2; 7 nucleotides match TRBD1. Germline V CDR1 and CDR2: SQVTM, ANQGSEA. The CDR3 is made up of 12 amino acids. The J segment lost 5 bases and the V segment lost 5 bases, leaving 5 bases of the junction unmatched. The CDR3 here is CSVYEGAYGYTF. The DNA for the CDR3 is TGCAGCGTTTATGAGGGGGCTTATGGCTACACCTTC.

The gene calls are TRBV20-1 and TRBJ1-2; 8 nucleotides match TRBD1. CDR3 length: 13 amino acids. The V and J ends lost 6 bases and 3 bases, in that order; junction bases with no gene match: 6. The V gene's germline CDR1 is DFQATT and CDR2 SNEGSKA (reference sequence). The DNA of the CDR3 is TGCAGTGCCGATACGGGACAGGACTATGGCTACACCTTC. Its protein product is CSADTGQDYGYTF.

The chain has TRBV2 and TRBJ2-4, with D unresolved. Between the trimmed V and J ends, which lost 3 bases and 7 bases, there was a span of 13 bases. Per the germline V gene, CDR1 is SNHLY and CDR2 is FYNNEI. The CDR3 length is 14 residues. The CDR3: CASSEGVSRNIQYF. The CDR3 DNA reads TGTGCCAGCAGTGAGGGCGTTAGCAGGAACATTCAGTACTTC. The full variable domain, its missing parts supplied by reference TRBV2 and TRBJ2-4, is EPEVTQTPSHQVTQMGQEVILRCVPISNHLYFYWYRQILGQKVEFLVSFYNNEISEKSEIFDDQFSVERPDGSNFTLKIRSTKLEDSAMYFCASSEGVSRNIQYFGAGTRLSVL.

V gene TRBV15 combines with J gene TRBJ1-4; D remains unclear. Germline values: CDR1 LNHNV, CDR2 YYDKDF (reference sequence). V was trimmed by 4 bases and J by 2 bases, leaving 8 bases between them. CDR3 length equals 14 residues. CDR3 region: CATSTRTTNEKLFF. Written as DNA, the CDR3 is TGTGCCACCAGCACTAGGACCACTAATGAAAAACTGTTTTTT.

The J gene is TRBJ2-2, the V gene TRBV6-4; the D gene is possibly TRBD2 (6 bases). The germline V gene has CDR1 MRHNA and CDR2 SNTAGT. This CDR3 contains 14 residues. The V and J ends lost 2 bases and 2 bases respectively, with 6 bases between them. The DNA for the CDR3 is TGTGCCAGCAGTGACGGGACTAACACCGGGGAGCTGTTTTTT. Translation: CASSDGTNTGELFF.

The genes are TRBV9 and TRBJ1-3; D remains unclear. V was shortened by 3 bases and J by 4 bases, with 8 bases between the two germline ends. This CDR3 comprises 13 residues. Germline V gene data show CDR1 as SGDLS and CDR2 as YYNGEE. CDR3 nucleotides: TGTGCCAGCAGCGCCGAAGGCGGAAACACCATATATTTT. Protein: CASSAEGGNTIYF.

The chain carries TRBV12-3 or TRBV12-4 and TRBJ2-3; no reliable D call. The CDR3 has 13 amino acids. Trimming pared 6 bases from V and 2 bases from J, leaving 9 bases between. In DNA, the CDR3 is TGTGCCAGCAGAATTACGTACACAGATACGCAGTATTTT. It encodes CASRITYTDTQYF.